These T cell receptor beta chains were read from a single sample in a study of blood T cell repertoires in COVID-19. Measured with immunoSEQ multiplex PCR; TCRdb has only the in-frame clones, and not every one. The sample lists 180,000 or so clones; around 83% were seen once. The sample was PBMCs or T cells enriched from blood (not recorded which). These receptors originate from a man in his forties or fifties who had recovered from COVID-19. Each CDR3 is given with its conserved first and last residue. The D gene is left open where the match is weak. Size is stated for part of the rows, as once, few or many counts, or as a class when the clone is expanded.

>TRBJ2-5|NA|TRBD2|TRBV28
TGTGCCAGCCGGGGACTAGCGGGGGGCGAGACCCAGTACTTC
CASRGLAGGETQYF
>TRBJ2-5|NA|NA|TRBV5-1
TGCGCCAGCAGCTGGAGAGGAGAGACCCAGTACTTC
CASSWRGETQYF
>TRBJ2-3|NA|TRBD1|TRBV4-2
TGTGCCAGCAGCCAAGCCGGGGACAGGGCGGCAGATACGCAGTATTTT
CASSQAGDRAADTQYF
>TRBJ1-2|NA|NA|TRBV19
TGTGCCAGTAGGACAATTTGGGAGACGAATGGCTACACCTTC
CASRTIWETNGYTF
>TRBJ2-7|once|TRBD2|TRBV19
TGTGCCAGTAGTCCCCCTTCGGGACTAGCGGTGTACGAGCAGTACTTC
CASSPPSGLAVYEQYF
>TRBJ1-5|few|NA|TRBV4-2
TGTGCCAGCAGCCAAGATGCCCAGGCGGGGTTCCATCAGCCCCAGCATTTT
CASSQDAQAGFHQPQHF
>TRBJ2-3|NA|NA|TRBV28
TGTGCCAGCAGTTTTCTGGGCGCAGATACGCAGTATTTT
CASSFLGADTQYF
>TRBJ2-2|NA|TRBD2|TRBV5-1
TGCGCCAGCAGCTTGGAGGTACTAGCGGTTCCCCCCGGGGAGCTGTTTTTT
CASSLEVLAVPPGELFF
>TRBJ2-2|once|TRBD2|TRBV7-2
TGTGCCAGCAGCTCGTTTAGCGGGGGGCCTTCCGGGGAGCTGTTTTTT
CASSSFSGGPSGELFF
>TRBJ1-1|NA|TRBD1|TRBV18
TGTGCCAGCTCATCCCAACAGGGGGAAAAAGCTTTCTTT
CASSSQQGEKAFF
>TRBJ2-5|NA|TRBD1|TRBV18
TGTGCCAGCTCCAAAAGGGGGACAGAAGAGACCCAGTACTTC
CASSKRGTEETQYF
>TRBJ2-7|NA|NA|TRBV28
TGTGCCAGCATGGGGGGACTGTACGAGCAGTACTTC
CASMGGLYEQYF
>TRBJ2-3|NA|TRBD1|TRBV6-2/TRBV6-3
TGTGCCAGCAGTTACCCCACAGGGGGCTCAGGCACAGATACGCAGTATTTT
CASSYPTGGSGTDTQYF
>TRBJ1-2|NA|NA|TRBV19
TGTGCCAGTACCCTTGACAGACATGGCTACACCTTC
CASTLDRHGYTF
>TRBJ1-6|NA|TRBD1|TRBV3-1/TRBV3-2
TGTGCCAGCAGCCAAGGACAGGGAAGTTCACCCCTCCACTTT
CASSQGQGSSPLHF
>TRBJ1-2|NA|NA|TRBV28
TGTGCCAGCAGTTCCGCCTTTCGCGGGGGGGGCCGGGGCTACACCTTC
CASSSAFRGGGRGYTF
>TRBJ1-6|NA|NA|TRBV5-5
TGTGCCAGCAGCCGGGATGGCCAGGAGAATTCACCCCTCCACTTT
CASSRDGQENSPLHF